This T cell receptor beta chain derives from a study of shared clonotypes between healthy human individuals. On this clone: Its antigen is as yet unknown.

Findings and limits, study-wide: Non-shared clonotypes were found to have lower generation probabilities than the clonotypes that were shared by all four of the sorted-subset donors.

This CDR3 contains 11 residues. The V gene's germline CDR1 is MGHDK and CDR2 SYGVNS. Deep-level settings were used for running the assay. Under the authors' procedure: Filtering differed, since immunoSEQ gave only junction sequences and no quality scores. Repertoires were generated with immunoSEQ multiplex PCR, while TCRdb's copy carries only in-frame clones and drops some. V and J calls and clone size come straight from that table; D and trimming were deduced from the DNA. The sample lists more than 400,000 clones; 90% to 96% were seen once. Sequenced: naive CD4+ T cells sorted from blood. The sample's subset: CD45RA+ positively selected. The J gene is TRBJ1-1, the V gene TRBV25-1, with a tentative D call TRBD1 (6 bases). The clonotype comes from a woman aged 30 to 39 in good health. The CDR3 region is CAKGGNTEAFF. The CDR3 DNA follows: TGTGCTAAGGGGGGGAACACTGAAGCTTTCTTT.